A selection of T cell receptor beta chains follows, all from one sample in a study of blood T cell repertoires in COVID-19. Clones were read by immunoSEQ multiplex PCR, and TCRdb kept only the in-frame ones, dropping some. The sample has 55,000 to 70,000 clones; over 65% are singletons. Input material: peripheral blood. Receptor source: a human donor in a cohort sampled during active COVID-19. Both conserved end residues are part of each CDR3. Fields, in order: J gene, D gene, clone size, V gene, CDR3 DNA, CDR3 protein. D genes are given only for firm matches. Rows give clone size only sometimes, using once, few, many, or a class for an expanded clone.

>TRBJ2-7|TRBD2|NA|TRBV15
TGTGCCACCAGCAGAGATTCTAGCGGGAGCTACGAGCAGTACTTC
CATSRDSSGSYEQYF
>TRBJ2-5|TRBD2|NA|TRBV7-8
TGTGCCAGCAGCTTACTGGGTAGCGGGAGGGAGACCCAGTACTTC
CASSLLGSGRETQYF
>TRBJ2-5|NA|once|TRBV28
TGTGCCAGCAGCCGACTGGAGACCCAGTACTTC
CASSRLETQYF
>TRBJ1-1|NA|few|TRBV5-4
TGTGCCAGCAGCTTGGGCGGGGGGGCGACTTGGAACACTGAAGCTTTCTTT
CASSLGGGATWNTEAFF
>TRBJ2-2|TRBD2|NA|TRBV19
TGTGCCAGTAATGGGGGCTTGGCGGGAGGCAACACCGGGGAGCTGTTTTTT
CASNGGLAGGNTGELFF
>TRBJ1-3|NA|NA|TRBV5-6
TGTGCCAGCAGTTACGACAGGTACTCTGGAAACACCATATATTTT
CASSYDRYSGNTIYF
>TRBJ2-2|TRBD2|once|TRBV28
TGTGCCAGCAGTTTTTGGGGGGGCACCGGGGAGCTGTTTTTT
CASSFWGGTGELFF
>TRBJ1-2|TRBD1|NA|TRBV2
TGTGCCAGCAGTTCAGGACAGGGGGGGATTTATGGCTACACCTTC
CASSSGQGGIYGYTF
>TRBJ1-4|TRBD1|NA|TRBV25-1
TGTGCCAGCAGCCGCACCCGACAGGGTTTTTCCGAAAAACTGTTTTTT
CASSRTRQGFSEKLFF
>TRBJ2-3|TRBD2|NA|TRBV7-6
TGTGCCAGCAGCCCCGAGCGGGGCCAAAGCACAGATACGCAGTATTTT
CASSPERGQSTDTQYF
>TRBJ2-1|TRBD1|NA|TRBV18
TGTGCCAGCTCACCACCCCGCGACAGGGAGTACAATGAGCAGTTCTTC
CASSPPRDREYNEQFF